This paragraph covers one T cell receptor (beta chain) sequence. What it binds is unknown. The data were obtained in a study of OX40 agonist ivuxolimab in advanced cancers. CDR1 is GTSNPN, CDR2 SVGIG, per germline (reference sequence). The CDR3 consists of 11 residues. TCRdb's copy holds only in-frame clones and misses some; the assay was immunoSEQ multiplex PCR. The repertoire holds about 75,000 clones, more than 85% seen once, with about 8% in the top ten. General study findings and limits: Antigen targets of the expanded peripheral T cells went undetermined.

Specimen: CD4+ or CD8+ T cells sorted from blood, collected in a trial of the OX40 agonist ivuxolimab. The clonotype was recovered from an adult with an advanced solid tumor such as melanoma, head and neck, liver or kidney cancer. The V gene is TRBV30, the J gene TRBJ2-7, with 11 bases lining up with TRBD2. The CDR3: CAGSGGARQYF. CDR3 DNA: TGTGCGGGTAGCGGGGGGGCCAGGCAGTACTTC.